One and the same sample provided the 5 T cell receptor beta chains below, sequenced in a study of cytomegalovirus exposure and HLA in healthy donors. Assay: immunoSEQ multiplex PCR; the TCRdb copy retains only in-frame clones and omits some. The sample lists some 150,000 clones; roughly nine tenths were seen once. Specimen: PBMCs. The receptors shown here come from a woman in her late teens or twenties in good health and CMV-seropositive.

V and J are TRBV4-1 and TRBJ1-2; unclear D gene. CDR1 is MGHRA, CDR2 YSYEKL, per germline. The CDR3 contains 15 residues. V lost 0 bases to trimming and J lost 4 bases, with 12 bases between them. This CDR3 reads CASSQDLEHRYGYTF. The CDR3 DNA sequence: TGCGCCAGCAGCCAAGATCTGGAGCATCGCTATGGCTACACCTTC.

The CDR3 is CASSLGRLASTYNEQFF. DNA for the CDR3: TGTGCCAGCAGCCTAGGGCGTCTAGCGAGCACCTACAATGAGCAGTTCTTC. This chain uses TRBV7-8 with TRBJ2-1; D perhaps matches TRBD2 (6 bases). Germline CDR1 reads SGHVS; CDR2 reads FQNEAQ. The CDR3 extends over 17 amino acids. Trimming pared 5 bases from V and 2 bases from J, leaving 19 bases between.

The V gene is TRBV2, the J gene TRBJ1-3, with 8 positions matching TRBD1. CDR3 length: 14 residues. Per the germline V gene, CDR1 is SNHLY and CDR2 is FYNNEI. Trimming cost V 4 bases and J 4 bases; bases outside gene matches: 3. The chain's CDR3 is CASSARQGGNTIYF. CDR3 DNA: TGTGCCAGCAGTGCCCGACAGGGGGGAAACACCATATATTTT.

The rearrangement links TRBV7-6 to TRBJ1-1; maybe TRBD1 (6 bases). The CDR3 contains 14 residues. V lost 5 bases and J lost 5, with 15 bases in between. CDR1 and CDR2 (germline): SGHVS, FNYEAQ. The CDR3 nucleotides are TGTGCCAGCAGCCCTGGCAGGGGAAGGACTGAAGCTTTCTTT. Its protein is CASSPGRGRTEAFF. The full variable domain, rest sourced from reference TRBV7-6 and TRBJ1-1, is GAGVSQSPRYKVTKRGQDVALRCDPISGHVSLYWYRQALGQGPEFLTYFNYEAQQDKSGLPNDRFSAERPEGSISTLTIQRTEQRDSAMYRCASSPGRGRTEAFFGQGTRLTVV.

CDR3 DNA sequence: TGTGCCAGCAGCTCGACAGCCTCCGAGTTCTACGAGCAGTACTTC. It codes for CASSSTASEFYEQYF. This chain uses TRBV11-2 with TRBJ2-7, with D perhaps matching TRBD1 (5 bases). The CDR3 runs 15 residues. Germline assignment: CDR1 SGHAT and CDR2 FQNNGV. The V gene lost 4 bases and the J gene lost 3 bases, with 16 bases spanning the gap. Together with reference TRBV11-2 and TRBJ2-7, the CDR3 gives the full variable domain: EAGVAQSPRYKIIEKRQSVAFWCNPISGHATLYWYQQILGQGPKLLIQFQNNGVVDDSQLPKDRFSAERLKGVDSTLKIQPAKLEDSAVYLCASSSTASEFYEQYFGPGTRLTVT.